The clone carrying this T cell receptor (beta chain) was seen only once. The antigen remains unidentified. The sample is drawn from a study of T cell clones after liver transplantation. Across the study: Pre-transplant mixed lymphocyte reactions yielded third-party-reactive TCRbeta sequences as comparators for graft-donor-reactive sequences. Broader study findings: Compared with third party-reactive sequences, donor-reactive ones declined more, independent of withdrawal success.

The method was immunoSEQ multiplex PCR; TCRdb's version includes in-frame clones alone and lacks a portion of them. The sample holds around 120,000 clones, approximately 90% seen once. CDR3 length: 15 residues. V lost 2 bases to trimming and J lost 2 bases, with 9 bases between them. Germline-derived CDR1 and CDR2 are MNHEY and SVGAGI. The input for sequencing was CD4+ T cells from blood, taken 12 months after liver transplant. The V and J genes are TRBV6-5 and TRBJ1-4; D remains ambiguous. The sequence was collected from a human patient who received a liver transplant. Part of the T cell pool may stem from the graft donor. The CDR3 coding sequence is TGTGCCAGCAGTTACGGCCAGAGGACTAATGAAAAACTGTTTTTT. Protein sequence: CASSYGQRTNEKLFF.